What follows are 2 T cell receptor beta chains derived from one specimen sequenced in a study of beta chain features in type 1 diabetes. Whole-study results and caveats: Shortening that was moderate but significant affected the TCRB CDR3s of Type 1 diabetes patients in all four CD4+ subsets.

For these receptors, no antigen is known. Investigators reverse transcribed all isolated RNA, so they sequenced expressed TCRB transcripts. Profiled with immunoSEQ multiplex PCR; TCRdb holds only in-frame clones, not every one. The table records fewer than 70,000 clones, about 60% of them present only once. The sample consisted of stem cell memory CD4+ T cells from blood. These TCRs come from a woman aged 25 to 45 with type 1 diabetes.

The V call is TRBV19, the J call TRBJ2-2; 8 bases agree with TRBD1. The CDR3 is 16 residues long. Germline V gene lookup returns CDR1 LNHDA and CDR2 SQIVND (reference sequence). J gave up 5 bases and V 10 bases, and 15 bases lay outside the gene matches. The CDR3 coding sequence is TGTGCCACCAAGGGGCCAGGGGGCGCTTGGACCGGGGAGCTGTTTTTT. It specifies CATKGPGGAWTGELFF. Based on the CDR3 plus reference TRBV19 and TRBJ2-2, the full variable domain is DGGITQSPKYLFRKEGQNVTLSCEQNLNHDAMYWYRQDPGQGLRLIYYSQIVNDFQKGDIAEGYSVSREKKESFPLTVTSAQKNPTAFYLCATKGPGGAWTGELFFGEGSRLTVL.

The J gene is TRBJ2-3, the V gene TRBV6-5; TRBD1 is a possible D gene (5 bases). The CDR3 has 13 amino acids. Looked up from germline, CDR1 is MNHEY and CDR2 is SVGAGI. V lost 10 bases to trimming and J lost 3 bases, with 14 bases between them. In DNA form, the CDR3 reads TGTGCCATCGGTGTGCAGGGAACAGATACGCAGTATTTT. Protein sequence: CAIGVQGTDTQYF.